These 24 T cell receptor beta chains originate from one sample sequenced in a study of blood T cell repertoires in COVID-19. Clones were read by immunoSEQ multiplex PCR, and TCRdb kept only the in-frame ones, dropping some. The sample includes 200,000 to 250,000 clones, about 76% of them seen just once. Input material: PBMCs or T cells enriched from blood (not recorded which). These receptor sequences come from a woman aged 45-65 years with acute COVID-19.

The genes are TRBV24-1 and TRBJ2-3; D not certain. The CDR3 runs 11 residues. V was clipped by 6 bases and J by 5 bases, with 5 bases between them. The germline gives CDR1 KGHDR, CDR2 SFDVKD. CDR3 amino acids: CATSIKDTQYF. DNA of the CDR3: TGTGCCACCAGTATTAAAGATACGCAGTATTTT.

The V gene is TRBV6-4, the J gene TRBJ2-1, with 11 bases aligning to TRBD1. Germline V gene lookup returns CDR1 MRHNA and CDR2 SNTAGT. This CDR3 region has 16 residues. With V trimmed by 0 bases and J by 6 bases, 4 bases remained unmatched. The chain's CDR3 is CASSDSSGTGGNEQFF. CDR3 nucleotide sequence: TGTGCCAGCAGTGACTCTTCCGGGACAGGGGGCAATGAGCAGTTCTTC.

The rearrangement uses TRBV5-1 and TRBJ2-7, with 10 bases aligning to TRBD2. V was pared by 4 bases and J by 3 bases, with 10 bases of the junction left unmatched. The CDR3 consists of 16 residues. In germline, CDR1 is SGHRS, CDR2 YFSETQ. The CDR3 DNA reads as TGCGCCAGCAGCGACCCAATAGCGGGGGGCAACTACGAGCAGTACTTC. It yields the protein CASSDPIAGGNYEQYF.

The chain uses TRBV5-4 and TRBJ2-7; the match to TRBD2 covers 7 bases. The CDR3 length is 16 residues. With V trimmed by 0 bases and J by 0 bases, 6 bases remained unmatched. CDR1 and CDR2 (germline): SGHNT, YYREEE (reference sequence). For the CDR3, the DNA is TGTGCCAGCAGCTTGGCCCCAGCGGGGAGCTCCTACGAGCAGTACTTC. It translates to CASSLAPAGSSYEQYF.

V and J are TRBV7-9 and TRBJ1-6; 9 bases agree with TRBD1. Germline CDR1 is SEHNR and CDR2 is FQNEAQ (reference sequence). The CDR3 consists of 16 residues. V lost 5 bases, J lost 2 bases, and 4 bases stayed unmatched. CDR3 region: CASSEGQGTYNSPLHF. The CDR3 region has the DNA TGTGCCAGCAGCGAGGGACAGGGAACCTATAATTCACCCCTCCACTTT.

The chain combines TRBV4-1 with TRBJ2-2, with 10 nucleotides matching TRBD2. The CDR3 extends over 17 amino acids. Germline values: CDR1 MGHRA, CDR2 YSYEKL. Trimming at V came to 0 bases and at J to 4 bases, leaving 5 bases not matched to a gene. This CDR3 is CASSQESLAGITGELFF. CDR3 nucleotides: TGCGCCAGCAGCCAAGAGTCACTAGCGGGGATCACCGGGGAGCTGTTTTTT.

V is TRBV4-3 and J is TRBJ2-7, with 8 bases matching TRBD1. Germline V CDR1 and CDR2: LGHNA, YSLEER. V dropped 4 bases and J dropped 7; count of bases not matched to a gene: 6. This CDR3 region has 13 residues. The chain's CDR3 is CASSPWTGSEQYF. CDR3 in DNA: TGCGCCAGCAGCCCTTGGACAGGGAGTGAGCAGTACTTC.

The chain recombines TRBV19 with TRBJ1-5; no reliable D call. Trimming removed 5 bases from V and 1 base from J, with 15 bases in between. CDR1 LNHDA and CDR2 SQIVND come from the germline V gene (reference sequence). This CDR3 has 16 amino acids. The chain's CDR3 is CASSADVRFSNQPQHF. CDR3 nucleotide sequence: TGTGCCAGTAGTGCTGACGTGAGGTTCAGCAATCAGCCCCAGCATTTT.

The chain uses TRBV27 and TRBJ2-1; possible D gene TRBD2, 6 bases. From germline, CDR1 is MNHEY and CDR2 SMNVEV (reference sequence). The V gene lost 2 bases and the J gene lost 0 bases, with 11 bases spanning the gap. This CDR3 is 16 amino acids long. CDR3 bases: TGTGCCAGCAGTTTAATGCGGGGAAACTCCTACAATGAGCAGTTCTTC. This translates into CASSLMRGNSYNEQFF.

The chain combines TRBV7-2 with TRBJ2-1, with 10 nucleotides matching TRBD2. There are 14 residues in the CDR3. V shed 3 bases, J shed 9 bases, and the junction held 5 bases outside the gene matches. Germline CDR1 is SGHTA and CDR2 is FQGNSA. For the CDR3, the DNA is TGTGCCAGCAGCTTCGTAGCGGGGGGAGGTGAGCAGTTCTTC. This sequence encodes CASSFVAGGGEQFF. Full variable domain (outside the CDR3, taken from reference TRBV7-2 and TRBJ2-1): GAGVSQSPSNKVTEKGKDVELRCDPISGHTALYWYRQSLGQGLEFLIYFQGNSAPDKSGLPSDRFSAERTGGSVSTLTIQRTQQEDSAVYLCASSFVAGGGEQFFGPGTRLTVL.

In this sample, this clone turned up a few times. This likely reflects a read error, since a far larger clone is one base away. This sequence joins TRBV3-1 (or the pseudogene TRBV3-2) and TRBJ2-7, with D maybe TRBD1 (6 bases). Germline-derived CDR1 and CDR2 are LGHDT and YNNKEL (reference sequence). V was cut by 4 bases and J by 0 bases, with 10 bases left in between. This CDR3 has 14 residues. DNA of the CDR3: TGTGCCAGCAGCCTAAACAGGGCCTCCTACGAGCAGTACTTC. Translating gives CASSLNRASYEQYF.

The chain uses TRBV6-2 or TRBV6-3 and TRBJ2-7; 8 positions match TRBD2. CDR1 is MNHEY and CDR2 is SVGEGT in the germline V gene. The ends lost 6 bases at V and 3 bases at J; junction bases unmatched: 7. The CDR3 runs 14 residues. CDR3 loop: CASSPRSGSYEQYF. CDR3 nucleotides: TGTGCCAGCAGCCCCCGCAGCGGGAGCTACGAGCAGTACTTC.

This clone was detected many times. The rearrangement uses TRBV4-3 and TRBJ1-4; D ambiguous. The CDR3 is 14 residues long. The V gene lost 0 bases and the J gene lost 5 bases, with 7 bases spanning the gap. Looked up from germline, CDR1 is LGHNA and CDR2 is YSLEER. CDR3 nucleotides: TGCGCCAGCAGCCAAGAACCGGGGAATGAAAAACTGTTTTTT. Amino acids: CASSQEPGNEKLFF.

A single count supports this clone. This chain connects TRBV7-6 to TRBJ1-4, with 7 nucleotides matching TRBD1. The CDR3 spans 14 residues. Germline CDR1 SGHVS, CDR2 FNYEAQ. V lost 6 bases to trimming and J lost 5 bases; unmatched junction nucleotides: 6. The CDR3 DNA is TGTGCCAGCAGAAAGACAGGGTCGAATGAAAAACTGTTTTTT. Translation gives CASRKTGSNEKLFF.

This clone appeared once. The chain links TRBV19 to TRBJ1-2; 8 nucleotides line up with TRBD1. V lost 6 bases and J lost 7; bases outside the gene matches: 7. The germline CDR1 and CDR2 sequences are LNHDA and SQIVND (reference sequence). The CDR3 has 13 residues. The CDR3 sequence: CASRGGTGLGYTF. Here the CDR3 DNA reads TGTGCCAGTAGGGGTGGGACAGGACTTGGCTACACCTTC.

The chain is built from TRBV4-3 and TRBJ2-7; the D gene is possibly TRBD1 (5 bases). V was trimmed by 3 bases and J by 5 bases, leaving 11 bases between them. This CDR3 is 13 amino acids long. Germline V gives CDR1 LGHNA, CDR2 YSLEER. DNA of the CDR3: TGCGCCAGCAGCCAGGAAGACAGTAACGAGCAGTACTTC. This encodes CASSQEDSNEQYF.

The chain is built from TRBV11-3 and TRBJ1-3; D is unresolved. Trimming shortened V by 5 bases and J by 4 bases, and 9 bases separated the two germline ends. Germline V gene lookup returns CDR1 SGHNT and CDR2 YENEEA. The CDR3 contains 13 residues. CDR3 sequence: CASSGESGNTIYF. CDR3 DNA sequence: TGTGCCAGCAGCGGGGAGTCAGGAAACACCATATATTTT.

This clone was picked up one time. The V and J genes are TRBV7-8 and TRBJ1-1; the match to TRBD1 covers 7 bases. The V gene's germline CDR1 is SGHVS and CDR2 FQNEAQ. The ends lost 4 bases at V and 8 bases at J; junction bases unmatched: 13. CDR3 length: 15 residues. The CDR3 region is CASSYGQTGAVEAFF. CDR3 nucleotide sequence: TGTGCCAGCAGCTACGGCCAAACAGGGGCTGTCGAAGCTTTCTTT.

The genes are TRBV12-5 and TRBJ1-3; D unclear. CDR1 is LGHNT, CDR2 FRNRAP, per germline. The germline V and J ends were trimmed by 3 bases and 2 bases, with 17 bases remaining between them. The CDR3 is made up of 17 amino acids. The CDR3 DNA is TGTGCTAGTGGTTTACGCCCCCATGACAATGCTGGAAACACCATATATTTT. Encoded protein: CASGLRPHDNAGNTIYF.

In its sample, this clone was seen a few times. This chain uses TRBV5-1 with TRBJ1-6; 8 bases fit TRBD1. The CDR3 length is 14 residues. Trimming at V came to 2 bases and at J to 8 bases, leaving 3 bases not matched to a gene. CDR1 and CDR2 (germline): SGHRS, YFSETQ. The CDR3 sequence is CASSLDRGDSPLHF. CDR3 coding DNA: TGCGCCAGCAGCTTAGACAGGGGAGATTCACCCCTCCACTTT.

V is TRBV3-1 (or the pseudogene TRBV3-2) and J is TRBJ2-2; 9 nucleotides line up with TRBD2. The germline CDR1 and CDR2 sequences are LGHDT and YNNKEL (reference sequence). The CDR3 runs to 16 residues. J lost 5 bases, V lost 3 bases, and 7 bases had no gene match. CDR3 sequence (DNA): TGTGCCAGCAGCCAGGGCGGGACTAGCCTGACCGGGGAGCTGTTTTTT. Encoded protein: CASSQGGTSLTGELFF.

The CDR3 protein is CASSSQGERQPQHF. CDR3 bases: TGTGCCAGCAGCTCTCAGGGCGAACGCCAGCCCCAGCATTTT. The chain links TRBV6-5 to TRBJ1-5; weak D call: TRBD1 (5 bases). V lost 6 bases and J lost 7, with 16 bases in between. This CDR3 has 14 residues. In germline, CDR1 is MNHEY, CDR2 SVGAGI.

The chain employs TRBV7-2 and TRBJ2-1; 14 bases agree with TRBD2. This CDR3 region has 15 residues. CDR1 SGHTA and CDR2 FQGNSA come from the germline V gene. With 5 bases clipped from V and 12 bases from J, the junction kept 9 bases outside the gene matches. This CDR3 reads CASSLLTSGRVWQFF. CDR3 nucleotide sequence: TGTGCCAGCAGCCTGCTGACTAGCGGGAGGGTGTGGCAGTTCTTC.

This chain links TRBV7-2 with TRBJ1-1, with 7 bases matching TRBD1. The trim removed 2 bases at V and 0 bases at J, leaving 15 bases unmatched. Germline values: CDR1 SGHTA, CDR2 FQGNSA. The CDR3 consists of 19 residues. The CDR3 loop is CASSLYPAGMDRLNTEAFF. The CDR3 DNA reads TGTGCCAGCAGCTTATACCCGGCAGGGATGGACAGGTTGAACACTGAAGCTTTCTTT.